Listed here are 11 T cell receptor beta chains from one sample, sequenced in a study of blood T cell repertoires in COVID-19. Sequencing used immunoSEQ multiplex PCR; TCRdb keeps in-frame clones, though not all of them. Of 100,000 to 150,000 clones in the sample, approximately 90% were seen once. The specimen was peripheral blood. The receptors originated from a man aged 60 to 69 with COVID-19, enrolled during active disease.

The sample holds one count of this clone. The chain recombines TRBV6-4 with TRBJ1-6, with 7 bases aligning to TRBD1. Trimming cost V 6 bases and J 7 bases; bases outside gene matches: 12. The CDR3 covers 16 residues. The germline gives CDR1 MRHNA, CDR2 SNTAGT. The chain's CDR3 is CASSATGSPFNSPLHF. CDR3 DNA: TGTGCCAGCAGCGCGACAGGGAGCCCTTTCAATTCACCCCTCCACTTT.

Details on this clone: Other nucleotide sequences from this sample produce the same CDR3. The rearrangement links TRBV7-8 to TRBJ2-2, with D uncertain. CDR1 and CDR2 (germline): SGHVS, FQNEAQ. Trimming took off 1 base at V and 1 base at J, with 4 bases between the two ends. The CDR3 has 14 residues. The DNA of the CDR3 is TGTGCCAGCAGCTTAGACAGGAACACCGGGGAGCTGTTTTTT. This translates into CASSLDRNTGELFF.

This rearrangement joins TRBV11-2 to TRBJ2-5, with TRBD2 matching 7 bases. V lost 5 bases and J lost 1; bases outside the gene matches: 7. The CDR3 is made up of 15 amino acids. Germline V gene sequence: CDR1 SGHAT, CDR2 FQNNGV. This CDR3 is CASSQERGGQETQYF. The CDR3 coding sequence is TGTGCCAGCAGCCAGGAGCGGGGCGGCCAAGAGACCCAGTACTTC.

The rearrangement joins TRBV3-1 (or the pseudogene TRBV3-2) to TRBJ1-1; possibly TRBD1 for D (6 bases). CDR3 length: 15 residues. Germline V gene data show CDR1 as LGHDT and CDR2 as YNNKEL (reference sequence). V lost 4 bases to trimming and J lost 0 bases, with 12 bases between them. The chain's CDR3 is CASSREGTMNTEAFF. The CDR3 DNA sequence: TGTGCCAGCAGCCGGGAGGGGACAATGAACACTGAAGCTTTCTTT.

This sequence joins TRBV3-1 (or the pseudogene TRBV3-2) and TRBJ1-2; weak D call: TRBD1 (5 bases). Trimming left V 5 bases short and J 4 bases short, with 14 bases between. This CDR3 has 14 amino acids. CDR1 LGHDT and CDR2 YNNKEL come from the germline V gene (reference sequence). DNA for the CDR3: TGTGCCAGCAGCACCCTCGACAGTCGCTATGGCTACACCTTC. This gives the protein CASSTLDSRYGYTF.

The chain recombines TRBV5-4 with TRBJ2-5; 7 positions match TRBD2. The CDR3 totals 16 residues. The germline gives CDR1 SGHNT, CDR2 YYREEE (reference sequence). V shed 0 bases, J shed 7 bases, and the junction held 12 bases outside the gene matches. Written as DNA, the CDR3 is TGTGCCAGCAGCTTGGGGGGACGACACCGCGGGGGGACCCAGTACTTC. This codes for CASSLGGRHRGGTQYF.

The J gene is TRBJ2-1, the V gene TRBV27; 10 nucleotides agree with TRBD2. The CDR3 sequence is 15 residues long. The J segment lost 4 bases and the V segment lost 6 bases, leaving 6 bases of the junction unmatched. Germline-derived CDR1 and CDR2 are MNHEY and SMNVEV (reference sequence). Here the CDR3 reads CASRASGGGYNEQFF. In nucleotides, the CDR3 is TGTGCCAGCAGGGCTAGCGGGGGAGGGTACAATGAGCAGTTCTTC.

J is TRBJ2-3 and V is TRBV10-3; 16 positions match TRBD2. J was trimmed by 4 bases and V by 7 bases; bases with no gene match: 5. The CDR3 length is 16 residues. Germline V gene sequence: CDR1 ENHRY, CDR2 SYGVKD. The CDR3 region is CAIKGTSGGAADTQYF. The CDR3 nucleotides are TGTGCCATCAAAGGGACTAGCGGGGGGGCCGCAGATACGCAGTATTTT.

The chain is built from TRBV27 and TRBJ2-7, with D tentatively TRBD1 (6 bases). Trimming stripped 6 bases from V and 6 bases from J, with 15 bases between. The CDR3 consists of 13 residues. The V gene's germline CDR1 is MNHEY and CDR2 SMNVEV (reference sequence). This CDR3 is CASSLQGSGEQYF. DNA of the CDR3: TGTGCCAGCAGCCTACAGGGCTCTGGCGAGCAGTACTTC.

This rearrangement joins TRBV28 to TRBJ1-5, with TRBD1 as a possible D gene (5 bases). CDR1 is MDHEN, CDR2 SYDVKM, per germline. Deletions cut 5 bases from V and 1 base from J, with 12 bases between. The CDR3 covers 15 residues. CDR3 region: CASSRFRASNQPQHF. The CDR3 DNA sequence: TGTGCCAGCAGTCGATTCAGGGCGAGCAATCAGCCCCAGCATTTT.

This chain connects TRBV19 to TRBJ1-5; D ambiguous. This CDR3 comprises 16 residues. The V and J ends lost 8 bases and 2 bases respectively, with 19 bases between them. Germline CDR1 is LNHDA and CDR2 is SQIVND (reference sequence). The CDR3: CASGRLSNSGNQPQHF. The DNA of the CDR3 is TGTGCCAGTGGTCGTCTCTCCAACTCGGGCAATCAGCCCCAGCATTTT. Using reference TRBV19 and TRBJ1-5 for the parts outside the CDR3, the full variable domain is DGGITQSPKYLFRKEGQNVTLSCEQNLNHDAMYWYRQDPGQGLRLIYYSQIVNDFQKGDIAEGYSVSREKKESFPLTVTSAQKNPTAFYLCASGRLSNSGNQPQHFGDGTRLSIL.